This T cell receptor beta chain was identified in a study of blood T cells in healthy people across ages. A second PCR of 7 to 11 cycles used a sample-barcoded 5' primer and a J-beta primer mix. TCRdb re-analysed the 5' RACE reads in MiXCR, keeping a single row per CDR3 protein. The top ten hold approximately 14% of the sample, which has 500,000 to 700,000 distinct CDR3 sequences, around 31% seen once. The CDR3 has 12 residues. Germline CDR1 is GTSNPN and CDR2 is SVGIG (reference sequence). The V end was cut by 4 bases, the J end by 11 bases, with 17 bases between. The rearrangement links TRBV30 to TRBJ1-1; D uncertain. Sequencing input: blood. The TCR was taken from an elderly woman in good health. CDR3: CAWKGTDAGAFF. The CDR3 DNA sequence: TGTGCCTGGAAGGGAACAGACGCTGGGGCTTTCTTT.